This T cell receptor beta chain comes out of a study of blood T cell repertoires in COVID-19. At the level of the study: Samples of COVID-19 (acute and convalescent) were obtained from the United States, Italy and Spain. T cells, B-cell-depleted T cells, or PBMCs provided the cDNA or gDNA that served as material.

Authors' methods: The assay estimated nucleated cells by amplifying reference gene primers. The protocol was immunoSEQ multiplex PCR, while the TCRdb copy is restricted to in-frame clones and leaves out a portion. D and trimming were read from the DNA, whereas the V and J calls and clone size are those reported in that table. Here the sample spans about 270,000 clones, about 89% being singletons. This clone appeared once. Trimming removed 1 base from V and 5 bases from J; junction bases left unmatched: 4. The CDR3 spans 14 residues. Germline V CDR1 and CDR2: SGHNT, YYREEE (reference sequence). The specimen sequenced was peripheral blood. This chain uses TRBV5-4 with TRBJ2-7, with TRBD1 matching 9 bases. This sequence originates from a man between 40 and 49 years old with active or convalescent COVID-19. CDR3 nucleotide sequence: TGTGCCAGCAGCTTGTCGGACAGGGGCCACGAGCAGTACTTC. It is translated as CASSLSDRGHEQYF.